The source of this T cell receptor beta chain is a study of CD8+ T cells in alopecia areata. At the level of the study: Severity in treated patients was scored by percentage of scalp area affected.

The V end lost 7 bases, the J end lost 4 bases, and 17 bases lay between the germline ends. CDR1 and CDR2 from the germline V gene are SQVTM and ANQGSEA. The CDR3 totals 13 residues. RNA was extracted and reverse transcribed into cDNA as the sequencing template. This table comes from immunoSEQ multiplex PCR, and its TCRdb copy is limited to in-frame clones, with some not included. The data contain about 140,000 clones, roughly 86% of them singletons. Specified treatment: oral pan-JAK inhibitor, 5-10 mg twice daily. Sequenced material: CD8+ T cells sorted from blood, taken at week 4, from a patient treated with tofacitinib. The chain combines TRBV29-1 with TRBJ2-7; D not resolved. This receptor was obtained from a human donor with alopecia areata. CDR3 sequence (DNA): TGCAGCGCCTTTGGCGAGCCCTTTTACGAGCAGTACTTC. This translates into CSAFGEPFYEQYF.